This is a list of T cell receptor beta chains from one sample in a study of shared clonotypes between healthy human individuals. TCRdb keeps only in-frame clones here, not all; method: immunoSEQ multiplex PCR. Of some 2.1 million clones listed, roughly 95% are singletons. The sample taken for sequencing was naive CD8+ T cells from PBMCs. The source of these receptors is a man between 18 and 35 years old in good health. Some clones in this sample may be carry-over from other donors' samples. Each CDR3 is given with its conserved first and last residue. The D gene is left open where the match is weak. Only some rows state a clone size, as once, few, many or a class for expanded clones.

>.|TRBJ1-1|13|TRBV27|.
TGTGCCAGCAGTTTAGGGGGGGTCCCTGAAGCTTTCTTT
CASSLGGVPEAFF
>.|TRBJ2-7|13|TRBV10-2|few
TGCGCCAGCAGTGAATCCAGGGGAAACGAGCAGTACTTC
CASSESRGNEQYF
>.|TRBJ1-5|15|TRBV7-9|.
TGTGCCAGCAGCTCGGGACCTTATAGCAATCAGCCCCAGCATTTT
CASSSGPYSNQPQHF
>TRBD1|TRBJ1-2|17|TRBV19|.
TGTGCCAGTAGTCTCCCCGGGACAGGGAAGAAGCGCTATGGCTACACCTTC
CASSLPGTGKKRYGYTF
>.|TRBJ1-1|15|TRBV13|.
TGTGCCAGCAGCTTAGGGGACACCGGGCAGGCTGAAGCTTTCTTT
CASSLGDTGQAEAFF
>TRBD1|TRBJ1-3|16|TRBV28|few
TGTGCCAGCAGTGCCATTGCGGGACAGGGGAGGAACACCATATATTTT
CASSAIAGQGRNTIYF
>.|TRBJ2-5|13|TRBV29-1|.
TGCAGCGTTCCCACCGAACCGACGGAGACCCAGTACTTC
CSVPTEPTETQYF
>TRBD2|TRBJ2-1|16|TRBV27|.
TGTGCCAGCAGTCCGCTGACCGGGACTAGATTAAATGAGCAGTTCTTC
CASSPLTGTRLNEQFF
>TRBD2|TRBJ2-1|16|TRBV28|.
TGTGCCAGCAGTTTATTGGCGGGAGGACCCTACAATGAGCAGTTCTTC
CASSLLAGGPYNEQFF
>TRBD2|TRBJ2-5|14|TRBV29-1|.
TGCAGCGTTGTTAGCGGGAGGGCCCGAGAGACCCAGTACTTC
CSVVSGRARETQYF
>.|TRBJ2-7|11|TRBV28|.
TGTGCCAGCAGTTTTGGGGTCGAGCAGTACTTC
CASSFGVEQYF
>.|TRBJ1-1|13|TRBV7-6|.
TGTGCCAGCAGCTTATTCCAGAACACTGAAGCTTTCTTT
CASSLFQNTEAFF
>.|TRBJ1-1|15|TRBV11-2|.
TGTGCCAGCAGCTTAGTGGGGAGTATGAACACTGAAGCTTTCTTT
CASSLVGSMNTEAFF
>TRBD2|TRBJ2-1|16|TRBV29-1|once
TGCAGCGTTGAAATTCTGGGGGGGACTATCTACAATGAGCAGTTCTTC
CSVEILGGTIYNEQFF
>.|TRBJ1-1|14|TRBV9|few
TGTGCCAGCAGCGTAGCGGGAGGAAAGACTGAAGCTTTCTTT
CASSVAGGKTEAFF
>.|TRBJ2-2|15|TRBV5-4|.
TGTGCCAGCAGCTTGGAGAGGTTGAACACCGGGGAGCTGTTTTTT
CASSLERLNTGELFF
>.|TRBJ2-1|12|TRBV9|once
TGTGCCAGCAGCGCAACCCCAAATGAGCAGTTCTTC
CASSATPNEQFF
>TRBD1|TRBJ2-1|22|TRBV28|.
TGTGCCAGCAATACCCGACGTGGGACAGGGGGCTTTTGGGGGCTCGGGTACAATGAGCAGTTCTTC
CASNTRRGTGGFWGLGYNEQFF
>TRBD2|TRBJ2-7|14|TRBV7-8|.
TGTGCCAGCTTTCCAGGACTAGCGGGATACGAGCAGTACTTC
CASFPGLAGYEQYF
>.|TRBJ2-7|11|TRBV7-8|.
TGTGCCAGCAGCTTACAGGGCCAGCAGTACTTC
CASSLQGQQYF
>.|TRBJ2-1|15|TRBV2|.
TGTGCCAGCAGTGTGACTGGAGGGGCTTACAATGAGCAGTTCTTC
CASSVTGGAYNEQFF
>TRBD2|TRBJ2-7|15|TRBV30|.
TGTGCCTGGAGGGGGCTAGCGGGAGTGCGCTACGAGCAGTACTTC
CAWRGLAGVRYEQYF
>.|TRBJ1-2|13|TRBV7-9|.
TGTGCCAGCAGCCTGACGCCACAGTATGGCTACACCTTC
CASSLTPQYGYTF
>TRBD1|TRBJ2-7|16|TRBV15|.
TGTGCCACCAGCAGAGAAGGAACAGGGGGTATCAACGAGCAGTACTTC
CATSREGTGGINEQYF
>TRBD2|TRBJ2-7|19|TRBV5-4|.
TGTGCCAGCAGCTCCCTTGAAGTCGGACTAGCGGGAGGCCCCTACGAGCAGTACTTC
CASSSLEVGLAGGPYEQYF
>TRBD2|TRBJ2-1|18|TRBV7-9|.
TGTGCCAGCAGCTTAGAGGGTTTCGGGAGGGCGTCCTACAATGAGCAGTTCTTC
CASSLEGFGRASYNEQFF
>.|TRBJ1-4|17|TRBV28|.
TGTGCCAGCAGTTTCCGGGCAGTCACCCGTCTCAATGAAAAACTGTTTTTT
CASSFRAVTRLNEKLFF
>TRBD1|TRBJ1-2|14|TRBV5-6|.
TGTGCCAGCAGCCTCGGGGACAGTAACTATGGCTACACCTTC
CASSLGDSNYGYTF
>TRBD1|TRBJ2-1|15|TRBV4-1|.
TGCGCCAGCAGCCAATCTTCGACAGGGGAGAACGAGCAGTTCTTC
CASSQSSTGENEQFF
>.|TRBJ1-1|13|TRBV6-1|.
TGTGCCAGCAATCAGGAAACGAACACTGAAGCTTTCTTT
CASNQETNTEAFF
>.|TRBJ1-2|12|TRBV27|.
TGTGCCAGCAGGGGTCTAGGGGTTGGCTACACCTTC
CASRGLGVGYTF
>.|TRBJ2-7|14|TRBV7-9|.
TGTGCCAGCACCCCGGGACTGTCCCCCTACGAGCAGTACTTC
CASTPGLSPYEQYF
>TRBD1|TRBJ2-3|16|TRBV19|.
TGTGCCAGTAGTCTAGGACAGGCACAGGGCACAGATACGCAGTATTTT
CASSLGQAQGTDTQYF
>.|TRBJ2-7|13|TRBV6-1|.
TGTGCCAGCAGTGAAGTGCAGGGTTACGAGCAGTACTTC
CASSEVQGYEQYF
>TRBD1|TRBJ1-1|15|TRBV7-8|.
TGTGCCAGCAGCCATACAGGGGGGCTGAACACTGAAGCTTTCTTT
CASSHTGGLNTEAFF
>TRBD2|TRBJ2-3|16|TRBV4-3|.
TGCGCCAGCAGCCAAGGAGTTGGGACTAACACAGATACGCAGTATTTT
CASSQGVGTNTDTQYF
>.|TRBJ2-1|14|TRBV29-1|.
TGCAGCGTTGAGTCAGACCGCTCCTACAATGAGCAGTTCTTC
CSVESDRSYNEQFF
>TRBD1|TRBJ1-1|12|TRBV10-3|few
TGTGCCATCAGAACAGGGGGCACTGAAGCTTTCTTT
CAIRTGGTEAFF
>.|TRBJ1-4|10|TRBV20-1|.
TGCAGTGCTCAGATAGAAAAACTGTTTTTT
CSAQIEKLFF
>.|TRBJ2-3|15|TRBV7-9|.
TGTGCCAGCAGCCGTGGGGTCAAAAGCACAGATACGCAGTATTTT
CASSRGVKSTDTQYF
>.|TRBJ2-7|13|TRBV2|.
TGTGCCAGCAGGGACCGGGACACATACGAGCAGTACTTC
CASRDRDTYEQYF
>TRBD2|TRBJ2-1|18|TRBV11-2|.
TGTGCCAGCAGCTACCCCCCCCTGACTAGCGGGAGTCGTAATGAGCAGTTCTTC
CASSYPPLTSGSRNEQFF
>.|TRBJ2-1|14|TRBV7-9|.
TGTGCCAGCAGCTTAGTTAGTAGGGTCAATGAGCAGTTCTTC
CASSLVSRVNEQFF
>.|TRBJ2-7|12|TRBV10-3|.
TGTGCCATCAGTGCCGTACACTACGAGCAGTACTTC
CAISAVHYEQYF
>TRBD2|TRBJ2-5|13|TRBV7-7|.
TGTGCCAGCAGTTATAGCGGGGGGGAGACCCAGTACTTC
CASSYSGGETQYF
>.|TRBJ2-5|16|TRBV15|once
TGTGCCACCAGCACCCAAGCGGAGGGTGTAAGAGAGACCCAGTACTTC
CATSTQAEGVRETQYF
>TRBD1|TRBJ2-3|16|TRBV11-2|.
TGTGCCAGCAGCTTCCGCGGGACAGGGGGCACAGATACGCAGTATTTT
CASSFRGTGGTDTQYF
>TRBD2|TRBJ2-1|17|TRBV4-1|.
TGCGCCAGCAGCCAAGGGTCCAAGGCGGGAGTGGTCCATGAGCAGTTCTTC
CASSQGSKAGVVHEQFF
>TRBD1|TRBJ1-5|17|TRBV28|.
TGTGCCAGCGGACAACGGACAGGGGTTATCGGTCGGCAGCCCCAGCATTTT
CASGQRTGVIGRQPQHF
>.|TRBJ1-1|13|TRBV28|once
TGTGCCAGCAGGACTAATGGGGGCGGTGAAGCTTTCTTT
CASRTNGGGEAFF
>.|TRBJ1-2|14|TRBV5-6|.
TGTGCCAGCAGCTTGGTAGGCTCTAACTATGGCTACACCTTC
CASSLVGSNYGYTF
>TRBD2|TRBJ2-1|17|TRBV9|.
TGTGCCAGCAGCCCCACTCGACTAGCGGGATTAGGCGATGAGCAGTTCTTC
CASSPTRLAGLGDEQFF
>.|TRBJ2-1|15|TRBV9|.
TGTGCCAGCAGCGTAGACGGGGAGCCCCACAATGAGCAGTTCTTC
CASSVDGEPHNEQFF
>TRBD1|TRBJ2-5|15|TRBV14|.
TGTGCCAGCAGCCAGCGGACAGGGGGTGAAGAGACCCAGTACTTC
CASSQRTGGEETQYF
>TRBD2|TRBJ2-2|16|TRBV27|.
TGTGCCAGCAGTTTATCTAGCGGGGCGAACACCGGGGAGCTGTTTTTT
CASSLSSGANTGELFF